Listed below are T cell receptor beta chains from one sample, sequenced in a study of blood T cells in healthy people across ages. TCRdb passed the 5' RACE reads through MiXCR, listing each CDR3 protein once. The sample includes over 1,500,000 distinct CDR3 sequences, more than 35% seen only once; the top ten take more than 20%. Sequenced: blood. Receptors were obtained from a human donor in good health. Each CDR3 is given with its conserved first and last residue. A D gene is named only where the DNA matches it firmly. Clone size is not always given. Where it is, it says once, few, many or a class for expanded clones.

-	TRBJ1-2	TRBD1	TRBV20-1	CSASSGGVYGYTF	TGCAGTGCTAGTTCAGGGGGGGTCTATGGCTACACCTTC
-	TRBJ1-2	-	TRBV9	CASSVEHGFGYTF	TGTGCCAGCAGCGTAGAACACGGATTTGGCTACACCTTC
few	TRBJ2-3	-	TRBV4-3	CASSQVRDFFTDTQYF	TGCGCCAGCAGCCAAGTTCGGGACTTCTTCACAGATACGCAGTATTTT
-	TRBJ2-3	TRBD1	TRBV7-2	CASQGASTDTQYF	TGTGCCAGCCAGGGGGCCAGCACAGATACGCAGTATTTT
-	TRBJ2-7	TRBD1	TRBV20-1	CSPTTPLRGHNYEQYF	TGCAGCCCTACCACGCCCCTAAGGGGGCATAACTACGAGCAGTACTTC
few	TRBJ2-5	-	TRBV10-3	CAINRAAEETQYF	TGTGCCATCAATCGGGCAGCCGAAGAGACCCAGTACTTC
few	TRBJ2-4	TRBD1	TRBV5-1	CASSPGQGVKNIQYF	TGCGCCAGCAGCCCGGGACAGGGAGTCAAAAACATTCAGTACTTC
-	TRBJ2-1	TRBD2	TRBV3-1	CASSQFSGGKYNEQFF	TGTGCCAGCAGCCAATTTAGCGGGGGGAAGTACAATGAGCAGTTCTTC
-	TRBJ2-3	-	TRBV29-1	CSVENRSTDTQYF	TGCAGCGTTGAAAACAGAAGCACAGATACGCAGTATTTT
-	TRBJ2-7	TRBD2	TRBV7-2	CASSSSSGGTFYEQYF	TGTGCCAGCAGCTCCTCCTCGGGGGGTACGTTTTACGAGCAGTACTTC
-	TRBJ2-7	TRBD1	TRBV5-1	CASSKIQGVDEQYF	TGCGCCAGCAGCAAAATACAGGGGGTCGACGAGCAGTACTTC
-	TRBJ2-5	-	TRBV5-1	CASSLGGGQQYF	TGCGCCAGCAGCTTGGGGGGGGGACAGCAGTACTTC
-	TRBJ2-7	TRBD2	TRBV7-8	CASSLGTSGGSLDSYEQYF	TGTGCCAGCAGCTTAGGGACTAGCGGGGGGTCCCTGGACTCTTACGAGCAGTACTTC
-	TRBJ1-2	-	TRBV4-1	CASSPETGHRDGYTF	TGCGCCAGCAGCCCCGAAACAGGACACCGGGATGGCTACACCTTC
once	TRBJ2-3	TRBD2	TRBV9	CASSDRLAGEGDTQYF	TGCGCCAGCAGCGACCGACTAGCGGGGGAAGGAGATACGCAGTATTTT
few	TRBJ2-1	TRBD2	TRBV9	CASSASGVDHEQFF	TGTGCCAGCAGCGCTAGCGGGGTTGACCATGAGCAGTTCTTC
few	TRBJ1-5	-	TRBV7-2	CASSIDNTNQPQHF	TGTGCCAGCAGCATCGACAACACCAATCAGCCCCAGCATTTT
few	TRBJ1-2	-	TRBV21-1	CASSNLVRPPDYGYTF	TGTGCCAGCAGCAACTTAGTGCGGCCGCCAGACTATGGCTACACCTTC
-	TRBJ2-3	-	TRBV24-1	CATSDSGRQDTQYF	TGTGCCACCAGTGATTCGGGGAGACAGGATACGCAGTATTTT
many	TRBJ1-1	-	TRBV29-1	CSVSRGGTEAFF	TGCAGCGTTTCTCGGGGAGGCACTGAAGCTTTCTTT
-	TRBJ2-1	TRBD2	TRBV4-2	CASSQGRGREGEQFF	TGTGCCAGCAGCCAAGGAAGGGGCAGGGAGGGCGAGCAGTTCTTC
-	TRBJ2-7	TRBD2	TRBV5-1	CASSHGGSSYEQYF	TGCGCCAGCAGCCACGGGGGGAGCTCCTACGAGCAGTACTTC
-	TRBJ2-7	-	TRBV4-3	CASSQASTNSYEQYF	TGCGCCAGTAGCCAAGCATCAACCAACTCCTACGAGCAGTACTTC
-	TRBJ2-1	-	TRBV20-1	CSATTAGLYNEQFF	TGCAGTGCTACAACGGCGGGGTTGTACAATGAGCAGTTCTTC
few	TRBJ2-1	-	TRBV9	CASSVDIARNEQFF	TGTGCCAGCAGCGTAGATATAGCGAGGAATGAGCAGTTCTTC
few	TRBJ1-5	TRBD1	TRBV20-1	CSALDRGDQPQHF	TGCAGTGCTCTGGACAGGGGGGATCAGCCCCAGCATTTT
-	TRBJ1-1	-	TRBV4-3	CASSQRAGREAFF	TGCGCCAGCAGCCAGAGGGCAGGACGTGAAGCTTTCTTT
few	TRBJ2-5	-	TRBV6-6	CASNYSLGGTTPGEQYF	TGTGCCAGCAATTACTCCCTCGGTGGGACCACCCCTGGTGAGCAGTACTTC
few	TRBJ2-5	-	TRBV20-1	CSASDLVETQYF	TGCAGTGCTAGCGACCTAGTTGAGACCCAGTACTTC
few	TRBJ1-2	-	TRBV30	CAWSVGYGYTF	TGTGCCTGGAGTGTCGGCTACGGCTACACCTTC
-	TRBJ2-1	TRBD2	TRBV14	CASSLRETRYNEQFF	TGTGCCAGCAGCCTGCGGGAGACTCGATACAATGAGCAGTTCTTC
-	TRBJ2-5	-	TRBV21-1	CASSSPGTLKIETQYF	TGTGCCAGCAGCTCGCCCGGGACCCTCAAAATCGAGACCCAGTACTTC
-	TRBJ2-7	TRBD1	TRBV29-1	CSVEDTQGVGALYEQYF	TGCAGCGTTGAAGATACACAGGGGGTCGGGGCACTCTACGAGCAGTACTTC
-	TRBJ2-7	TRBD2	TRBV5-6	CASSHGLVAYEQYF	TGTGCCAGCAGCCACGGACTAGTCGCCTACGAGCAGTACTTC
few	TRBJ2-1	-	TRBV29-1	CSAEAVGKQFF	TGCAGCGCGGAAGCCGTCGGTAAGCAGTTCTTC
many	TRBJ2-1	TRBD1	TRBV7-6	CASSLGQGLNEQFF	TGTGCCAGCAGCTTGGGACAGGGCCTTAATGAGCAGTTCTTC
-	TRBJ2-6	-	TRBV20-1	CSARTWLAGANVLTF	TGCAGTGCTAGAACTTGGCTGGCTGGGGCCAACGTCCTGACTTTC
-	TRBJ1-1	-	TRBV7-9	CASSLMGMEAFF	TGTGCCAGCAGCTTGATGGGGATGGAAGCTTTCTTT
few	TRBJ2-1	TRBD1	TRBV18	CASSPSTTGGDINEQFF	TGTGCCAGCTCACCAAGTACGACAGGGGGCGATATCAATGAGCAGTTCTTC
-	TRBJ2-7	-	TRBV12-3/TRBV12-4	CASRPRGLAYEQYF	TGTGCCAGCAGGCCACGGGGGCTGGCCTACGAGCAGTACTTC
few	TRBJ2-5	-	TRBV29-1	CSVASTARETQYF	TGCAGCGTTGCGTCAACAGCTCGCGAGACCCAGTACTTC
once	TRBJ1-2	TRBD1	TRBV3-1	CASSQVAGQGKYGYTF	TGTGCCAGCAGCCAAGTTGCGGGACAGGGAAAATATGGCTACACCTTC
-	TRBJ1-1	-	TRBV7-8	CASSSKGRVGTEAFF	TGTGCCAGCAGCTCCAAAGGAAGGGTCGGCACTGAAGCTTTCTTT
-	TRBJ1-6	-	TRBV7-9	CASREDGRPLHF	TGTGCCAGCAGAGAGGACGGCAGACCCCTCCACTTT
-	TRBJ1-1	-	TRBV5-1	CASSLERVGVTEAFF	TGCGCCAGCAGCTTGGAGAGGGTTGGCGTCACTGAAGCTTTCTTT